This T cell receptor beta chain originates from a study of control samples from healthy donors and cancer patients (dated by TCRdb to the early 2020s). The CDR3 measures 15 amino acids from cysteine to phenylalanine. The read is trimmed to its CDR3 DNA, 45 bases read in frame from base 1. The germline V gene provides CDR1 MNHEY and CDR2 SVGAGI. At the junction V is shortened by 6 bases and J by 8 bases, with 19 bases in between. The method was the immunoSEQ multiplex PCR assay. In its TCRdb copy, this immuneACCESS table keeps in-frame sequences only and misses some clones. Where compared with another copy, unresolved V genes explain less than half of these, and the others have no known cause. This sample comprises about 85,000 clones, 90% of them detected only once. The top ten clones comprise under 4% of the sample. Turning to this clone: Its antigen is not yet known. Within one base of it there is no much larger clone, and no base qualities were kept.

Specimen: blood. This clonotype originated in a woman aged 18-29 years in good health. This chain is built from TRBV6-5 and TRBJ1-4; tentative D gene TRBD1, with 6 bases matching. For the CDR3, the sequence is CASSGMSHTGEKLFF. DNA sequence: TGTGCCAGCAGCGGTATGAGTCATACAGGGGAAAAACTGTTTTTT.